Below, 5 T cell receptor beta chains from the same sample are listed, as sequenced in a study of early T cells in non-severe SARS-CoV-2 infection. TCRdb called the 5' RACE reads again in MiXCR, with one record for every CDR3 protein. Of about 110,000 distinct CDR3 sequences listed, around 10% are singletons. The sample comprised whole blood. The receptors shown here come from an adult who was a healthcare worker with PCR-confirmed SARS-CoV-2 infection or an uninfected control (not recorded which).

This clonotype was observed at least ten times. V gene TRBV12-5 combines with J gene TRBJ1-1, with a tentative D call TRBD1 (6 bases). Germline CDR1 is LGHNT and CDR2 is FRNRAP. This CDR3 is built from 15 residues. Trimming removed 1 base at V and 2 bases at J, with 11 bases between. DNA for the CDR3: TGTGCTAGTGGTTTGGGGACAGCAGTTAACACTGAAGCTTTCTTT. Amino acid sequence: CASGLGTAVNTEAFF.

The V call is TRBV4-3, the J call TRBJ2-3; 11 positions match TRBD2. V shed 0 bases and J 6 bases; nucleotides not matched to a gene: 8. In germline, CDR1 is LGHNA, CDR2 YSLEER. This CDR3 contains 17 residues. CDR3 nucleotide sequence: TGCGCCAGCAGCCAAGATTGGTTTAGCGGGAGGGCGGATACGCAGTATTTT. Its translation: CASSQDWFSGRADTQYF.

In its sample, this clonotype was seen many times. CDR3 bases: TGCGCCAGCAGCCAAGTGGAAGGGAATCAGCCCCAGCATTTT. Amino acid sequence: CASSQVEGNQPQHF. This rearrangement joins TRBV4-1 to TRBJ1-5; no firm D call. The germline V and J ends were trimmed by 1 base and 4 bases, with 8 bases remaining between them. CDR1 is MGHRA and CDR2 is YSYEKL in the germline V gene. This CDR3 is 14 amino acids long.

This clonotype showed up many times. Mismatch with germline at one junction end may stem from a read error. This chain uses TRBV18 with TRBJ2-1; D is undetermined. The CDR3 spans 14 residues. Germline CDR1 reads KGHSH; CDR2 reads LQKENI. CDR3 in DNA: TGTGCCAGCGCACCCGTTAGGGTTAACAATGAGCAGTTCTTC. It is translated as CASAPVRVNNEQFF.

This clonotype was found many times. CDR3 in amino acids: CSARLGPMNTEAFF. Here the CDR3 DNA reads TGCAGTGCCCGATTGGGACCCATGAACACTGAAGCTTTCTTT. This chain joins TRBV20-1 and TRBJ1-1; D may be TRBD1 (5 bases). The V and J ends lost 6 bases and 0 bases respectively, with 14 bases between them. The CDR3 is 14 residues long. Per the germline V gene, CDR1 is DFQATT and CDR2 is SNEGSKA (reference sequence).